This entry features one TCR beta chain sequence. This sample's treatment: randomized to nivolumab then ipilimumab (arm A) or the reverse (arm B). This entry comes from a study of sequential checkpoint blockade in melanoma. About the study: After both sequences, patients received maintenance nivolumab.

The V segment lost 5 bases and the J segment 2 bases; nucleotides outside the gene matches: 9. This CDR3 has 16 residues. Germline values: CDR1 SGHVS, CDR2 FQNEAQ. Here immunoSEQ multiplex PCR was the method, and the copy in TCRdb shows in-frame clones only, minus some. Of approximately 10,000 clones listed, about 75% are singletons. This TCR came from a human donor with melanoma. The V gene is TRBV7-8, the J gene TRBJ2-7, with 10 bases lining up with TRBD2. Material: CD8+ T cells sorted from blood (inferred from file names), obtained from a patient given nivolumab and ipilimumab in sequence. Here the CDR3 DNA reads TGTGCCAGCAGCCCCCGGGTAGCGGGAGGTGCCTACGAGCAGTACTTC. Protein: CASSPRVAGGAYEQYF.